Listed below are T cell receptor beta chains from one sample, sequenced in a study of radiation and T cells in renal cell carcinoma. TCRdb keeps only in-frame clones here, not all; method: immunoSEQ multiplex PCR. The sample includes 120,000 to 150,000 clones, about 88% seen only once; the top ten take over 15%. The sequencing here drew on blood, taken from a patient whose treatment included radiotherapy and nephrectomy. These receptors were obtained from a woman in her 50s with renal cell carcinoma. CDR3s include the opening cysteine and the closing phenylalanine or tryptophan. A D gene is named only where the DNA matches it firmly. A row's size may be missing; if present it is once, few, many or a size class.

.,TRBV6-5,.,TRBJ2-7,CASSYARSYEQYF,TGTGCCAGCAGTTACGCGCGTTCCTACGAGCAGTACTTC
.,TRBV5-1,once,TRBJ1-4,CASSLAGEAAEKLFF,TGCGCCAGCAGCTTGGCAGGGGAGGCTGCGGAAAAACTGTTTTTT
.,TRBV7-2,.,TRBJ1-2,CASSPRGPLGGYTF,TGTGCCAGCAGCCCCCGGGGCCCGCTGGGTGGCTACACCTTC
.,TRBV7-2,.,TRBJ2-5,CASSRLGSQETQYF,TGTGCCAGCAGCCGACTAGGCAGTCAAGAGACCCAGTACTTC
.,TRBV6-1,few,TRBJ1-1,CASRRAGEDTEAFF,TGTGCCAGCAGGCGAGCAGGGGAGGACACTGAAGCTTTCTTT
.,TRBV28,.,TRBJ1-1,CASSLGGSTEAFF,TGTGCCAGCAGTTTGGGGGGGAGCACTGAAGCTTTCTTT
TRBD1,TRBV9,once,TRBJ2-7,CASSVGTAGGFEQYF,TGTGCCAGCAGCGTAGGTACGGCAGGGGGCTTCGAGCAGTACTTC
TRBD1,TRBV6-1,.,TRBJ2-1,CASSDYRGASSNEQFF,TGTGCCAGCAGTGACTACAGGGGGGCATCCTCAAATGAGCAGTTCTTC
TRBD2,TRBV9,once,TRBJ2-1,CASSGSGSYNEQFF,TGTGCCAGCAGCGGTAGCGGGAGTTACAATGAGCAGTTCTTC
TRBD2,TRBV4-3,.,TRBJ2-3,CASSPGLAARDTQYF,TGCGCCAGCAGTCCTGGACTAGCCGCCAGAGATACGCAGTATTTT
.,TRBV6-1,.,TRBJ1-5,CASELTGRNQPQHF,TGTGCCAGCGAACTAACAGGGCGAAATCAGCCCCAGCATTTT
.,TRBV30,few,TRBJ1-1,CARTDTGGTEAFF,TGTGCCAGGACAGATACCGGGGGGACTGAAGCTTTCTTT
.,TRBV15,.,TRBJ2-5,CATSRDLAEETQYF,TGTGCCACCAGCAGAGATCTTGCGGAAGAGACCCAGTACTTC
.,TRBV5-1,.,TRBJ2-7,CASSLGVSEQYF,TGCGCCAGCAGCTTGGGGGTTAGCGAGCAGTACTTC
.,TRBV7-2,.,TRBJ2-2,CASSDPPGELFF,TGTGCCAGCAGCGACCCCCCCGGGGAGCTGTTTTTT
.,TRBV4-1,.,TRBJ2-2,CASSQGTAGELFF,TGCGCCAGCAGCCAAGGTACTGCCGGGGAGCTGTTTTTT
TRBD2,TRBV19,once,TRBJ2-3,CASSMGSGGDTQYF,TGTGCCAGTAGTATGGGAAGCGGGGGGGATACGCAGTATTTT
.,TRBV6-1,.,TRBJ1-2,CASSSLDNYGYTF,TGTGCCAGCAGTTCACTGGACAACTATGGCTACACCTTC
.,TRBV9,.,TRBJ1-5,CASSDRTDSNQPQHF,TGTGCCAGCAGCGACAGGACGGATAGCAATCAGCCCCAGCATTTT
TRBD2,TRBV11-2,.,TRBJ2-3,CASSQRTLAGKGTDTQYF,TGTGCCAGCAGCCAGAGGACCCTAGCGGGGAAGGGCACAGATACGCAGTATTTT
.,TRBV4-1,once,TRBJ2-6,CASRLVGANVLTF,TGCGCCAGCAGGTTGGTTGGGGCCAACGTCCTGACTTTC
TRBD2,TRBV2,.,TRBJ2-7,CASAPGGSYEQYF,TGTGCCAGCGCCCCGGGGGGCTCCTACGAGCAGTACTTC
TRBD1,TRBV15,.,TRBJ2-2,CATSMRTGLPGELFF,TGTGCCACCAGCATGCGGACAGGGTTGCCCGGGGAGCTGTTTTTT
.,TRBV5-1,.,TRBJ1-1,CASSRGGSSLNTEAFF,TGCGCCAGCAGCCGGGGCGGCAGTAGTTTGAACACTGAAGCTTTCTTT
TRBD2,TRBV5-4,.,TRBJ2-1,CATISRSSGSDNEQFF,TGTGCCACCATCTCACGGTCCAGCGGGAGTGACAATGAGCAGTTCTTC
.,TRBV7-2,.,TRBJ2-1,CASSLLVMGISYNEQFF,TGTGCCAGCAGCTTATTAGTTATGGGAATCTCCTACAATGAGCAGTTCTTC
.,TRBV11-2,.,TRBJ1-2,CASSPDLDSYGYTF,TGTGCCAGCAGCCCCGACCTGGATAGCTATGGCTACACCTTC
.,TRBV7-8,.,TRBJ2-7,CASSPRTDTYEQYF,TGTGCCAGCAGCCCACGGACAGATACCTACGAGCAGTACTTC
.,TRBV7-8,.,TRBJ1-2,CASSLASGSNSYTF,TGTGCCAGCAGCTTAGCTTCCGGGAGCAACAGCTACACCTTC
TRBD2,TRBV7-2,once,TRBJ2-5,CASSLVRLAGGPQETQYF,TGTGCCAGCAGCTTAGTTCGACTAGCGGGGGGGCCCCAAGAGACCCAGTACTTC
.,TRBV7-9,few,TRBJ2-7,CASSTYTGIYEQYF,TGTGCCAGCAGCACCTACACAGGGATCTACGAGCAGTACTTC
.,TRBV7-7,.,TRBJ2-2,CASSFSNTGELFF,TGTGCCAGCAGCTTCTCGAACACCGGGGAGCTGTTTTTT
.,TRBV4-3,.,TRBJ1-5,CASSQDSHQPQHF,TGCGCCAGCAGCCAAGACAGCCATCAGCCCCAGCATTTT
.,TRBV7-2,.,TRBJ1-1,CASYRDSNTEAFF,TGTGCCAGCTACAGGGACTCGAACACTGAAGCTTTCTTT
TRBD2,TRBV19,.,TRBJ2-1,CASSTALAGDNNEQFF,TGTGCCAGTAGTACAGCACTAGCGGGGGACAACAATGAGCAGTTCTTC
TRBD1,TRBV9,.,TRBJ1-4,CASSVGDGQEGGKLFF,TGTGCCAGCAGCGTAGGTGATGGACAGGAAGGAGGAAAACTGTTTTTT
TRBD1,TRBV5-6,.,TRBJ1-3,CASIFTGAGNTIYF,TGTGCCAGCATCTTCACAGGGGCTGGAAACACCATATATTTT
TRBD1,TRBV9,.,TRBJ1-2,CASSTHRDREGGYTF,TGTGCCAGCAGCACACACCGGGACAGGGAGGGTGGCTACACCTTC
.,TRBV6-5,.,TRBJ1-2,CASSQLYGYTF,TGTGCCAGCAGTCAGCTATATGGCTACACCTTC
.,TRBV5-5,.,TRBJ1-3,CASSLDRGSGNTIYF,TGTGCCAGCAGCTTGGACAGAGGCTCTGGAAACACCATATATTTT
.,TRBV20-1,.,TRBJ1-1,CSSILNTEAFF,TGCAGTTCAATTCTGAACACTGAAGCTTTCTTT
TRBD1,TRBV7-2,once,TRBJ1-2,CASSYGTARSNQYGYTF,TGTGCCAGCAGCTACGGGACAGCCCGATCAAATCAGTATGGCTACACCTTC
.,TRBV28,.,TRBJ2-4,CASRLAAKNIQYF,TGTGCCAGCCGCCTCGCAGCCAAAAACATTCAGTACTTC
TRBD1,TRBV25-1,.,TRBJ2-3,CASRRQGATDTQYF,TGTGCCAGCAGGAGACAGGGAGCCACAGATACGCAGTATTTT
TRBD1,TRBV19,.,TRBJ1-5,CASSIVRGNQPQHF,TGTGCCAGTAGTATAGTCAGGGGGAATCAGCCCCAGCATTTT
.,TRBV30,.,TRBJ1-3,CAWSRGFSGNTIYF,TGTGCCTGGAGTCGGGGGTTTTCTGGAAACACCATATATTTT
TRBD1,TRBV28,.,TRBJ1-3,CASRAGTGVSGNTIYF,TGTGCCAGCAGAGCCGGGACAGGGGTTTCTGGAAACACCATATATTTT
.,TRBV18,once,TRBJ2-3,CASSPLRIGGTEVATQYF,TGTGCCAGCTCACCACTTAGAATTGGCGGGACCGAGGTGGCTACGCAGTATTTT
.,TRBV11-1,.,TRBJ2-7,CASSFGTAGEQYF,TGTGCCAGCAGCTTCGGGACCGCGGGGGAGCAGTACTTC
TRBD1,TRBV7-2,.,TRBJ1-4,CASSQGQGENEKLFF,TGTGCCAGCAGCCAAGGACAGGGGGAAAATGAAAAACTGTTTTTT
.,TRBV4-3,.,TRBJ1-3,CASSQDLGQGGNTIYF,TGCGCCAGCAGCCAAGACCTGGGGCAGGGGGGAAACACCATATATTTT
.,TRBV7-9,.,TRBJ1-2,CASVGGGNYGYTF,TGTGCCAGCGTCGGGGGGGGTAACTATGGCTACACCTTC
.,TRBV4-3,once,TRBJ2-3,CASSQDGTDTQYF,TGCGCCAGCAGCCAAGATGGCACAGATACGCAGTATTTT
TRBD1,TRBV19,.,TRBJ2-7,CASSPRQGANYEQYF,TGTGCCAGTAGTCCAAGACAGGGGGCGAACTACGAGCAGTACTTC
TRBD1,TRBV18,few,TRBJ1-5,CASSPLSGQGTQPQHF,TGTGCCAGCTCACCACTAAGTGGACAGGGTACTCAGCCCCAGCATTTT
.,TRBV5-1,few,TRBJ1-1,CASSLGSNTEAFF,TGCGCCAGCAGCTTGGGGAGTAACACTGAAGCTTTCTTT
.,TRBV23-1,.,TRBJ2-3,CASSQSEQTDTQYF,TGCGCCAGCAGTCAGTCGGAACAAACAGATACGCAGTATTTT